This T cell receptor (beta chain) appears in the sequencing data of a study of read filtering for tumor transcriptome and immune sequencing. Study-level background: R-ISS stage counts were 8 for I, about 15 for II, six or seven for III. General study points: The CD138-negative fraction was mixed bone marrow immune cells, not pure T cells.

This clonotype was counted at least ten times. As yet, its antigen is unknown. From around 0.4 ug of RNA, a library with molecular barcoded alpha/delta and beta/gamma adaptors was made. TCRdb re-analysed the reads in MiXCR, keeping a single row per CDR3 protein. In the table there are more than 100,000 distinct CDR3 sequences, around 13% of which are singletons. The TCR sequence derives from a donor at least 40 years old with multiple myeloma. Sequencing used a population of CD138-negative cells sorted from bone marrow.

CDR3 sequence reads: CAWVKDGLAYNEQFF. The CDR3 coding sequence is TGTGCCTGGGTTAAGGACGGACTTGCCTACAATGAGCAGTTCTTC. V and J are TRBV30 and TRBJ2-1; possibly TRBD2 for D (5 bases). The V gene's germline CDR1 is GTSNPN and CDR2 SVGIG (reference sequence). The CDR3 extends over 15 amino acids. The V end lost 5 bases, the J end lost 2 bases, and 16 bases lay between the germline ends.